A selection of T cell receptor beta chains follows, all from one sample in a study of T cell repertoires in cytomegalovirus infection. TCRdb analysed the reads with MiXCR anew, one entry per CDR3 protein. The sample carries about 490,000 distinct CDR3 sequences, more than 20% recorded once. The specimen sequenced was PBMCs. The source of these receptors is a human donor in good health (CMV status not recorded). Some clones in this sample may be carry-over from other donors' samples. Each CDR3 is given with its conserved first and last residue. D genes are given only for firm matches. Not every row has a clone size; where given, it reads once, few, many or a size class.

D	J	size	V	CDR3	DNA
TRBD1	TRBJ1-5	few	TRBV2	CASSADRAGQPQHF	TGTGCCAGCAGCGCCGACAGGGCCGGACAGCCCCAGCATTTT
TRBD1	TRBJ2-2	-	TRBV5-6	CASSLYPGGPRGGELFF	TGTGCCAGCAGCTTATATCCAGGGGGCCCTCGGGGCGGGGAGCTGTTTTTT
-	TRBJ2-2	once	TRBV12-3/TRBV12-4	CAIVQVTGELFF	TGTGCCATCGTACAGGTCACCGGGGAGCTGTTTTTT
TRBD1	TRBJ1-5	-	TRBV28	CASSRDTGGFQPQHF	TGTGCCAGCAGCCGCGATACAGGGGGCTTTCAGCCCCAGCATTTT
-	TRBJ2-2	-	TRBV18	CASSPIDMGAGSTGELFF	TGTGCCAGCTCACCGATTGATATGGGGGCCGGGAGCACCGGGGAGCTGTTTTTT
TRBD1	TRBJ1-1	many	TRBV7-6	CASSLATGGLDTEAFF	TGTGCCAGCAGCTTAGCGACAGGGGGCTTGGACACTGAAGCTTTCTTT
TRBD2	TRBJ2-1	few	TRBV15	CATSRVDGRSYNEQFF	TGTGCCACCAGCAGAGTTGACGGGAGGTCCTACAATGAGCAGTTCTTC
TRBD1	TRBJ2-7	-	TRBV6-2/TRBV6-3	CASSYWMGLTGGIYEQYF	TGTGCCAGCAGTTACTGGATGGGTCTGACAGGGGGCATCTACGAGCAGTACTTC
TRBD1	TRBJ2-5	many	TRBV28	CASRDRGLLQETQYF	TGTGCCAGCCGGGACAGGGGTCTGCTACAAGAGACCCAGTACTTC
-	TRBJ2-7	few	TRBV28	CASRSAWGSSYEQYF	TGTGCCAGCAGATCAGCTTGGGGGAGCTCCTACGAGCAGTACTTC
TRBD1	TRBJ1-3	once	TRBV5-6	CASSFGRGLGNTIYF	TGTGCCAGCAGCTTCGGCAGGGGGCTCGGAAACACCATATATTTT
-	TRBJ1-4	-	TRBV20-1	CSARGQPTNEKLFF	TGCAGTGCTAGAGGGCAGCCAACTAATGAAAAACTGTTTTTT
TRBD1	TRBJ2-7	many	TRBV7-2	CASSLRGGQGHEQYF	TGTGCCAGCAGCCTCCGAGGGGGACAGGGGCACGAGCAGTACTTC
-	TRBJ2-5	many	TRBV7-3	CASSFTGQRVETQYF	TGTGCCAGCAGTTTCACGGGGCAAAGGGTGGAGACCCAGTACTTC